These 5 T cell receptor beta chains originate from one sample sequenced in a study of Graves' ophthalmopathy and Graves' hyperthyroidism (dated by TCRdb to between 2018 and 2020). Instrument used: Illumina HiSeq 2000. For repertoire sequencing, TCR beta CDR3 regions were amplified from RNA transcripts. The first round was an RT-PCR using HTBI primers with the Qiagen OneStep RT-PCR kit, and this first round was followed by a second-round multiplex PCR, then size selection and purification. Starting from the raw public reads, TCRdb applied fastp trimming at Q25, assembled clones with MiXCR and retained in-frame beta chains. All rows with the same CDR3 protein become a single entry with the most common DNA and genes. The sample data list some 520,000 distinct CDR3 sequences, and around an eighth of these were observed just once. The ten largest make up about 10% of the sample. Sequencing was performed on blood. These receptors all come from a woman aged 25 to 39 with Graves' ophthalmopathy. Donor details come from another sample of the same person, matched by shared clones.

This clonotype occurred many times. The V gene is TRBV28, the J gene TRBJ2-7; possibly TRBD2 for D (5 bases). The germline CDR1 and CDR2 sequences are MDHEN and SYDVKM. The V end was cut by 6 bases, the J end by 4 bases, with 13 bases between. The CDR3 totals 13 residues. In DNA form, the CDR3 reads TGTGCCAGCAGCCGGGGAAAAGGATACGAGCAGTACTTC. The encoded protein is CASSRGKGYEQYF.

This clonotype turned up a few times. The chain is built from TRBV5-5 and TRBJ1-1; 7 bases map to TRBD1. With 4 bases clipped from V and 2 bases from J, the junction kept 5 bases outside the gene matches. The germline V gene encodes CDR1 SGHKS and CDR2 YYEKEE (reference sequence). The CDR3 totals 14 residues. The CDR3 protein is CASSPTGFNTEAFF. The CDR3 DNA is TGTGCCAGCAGCCCGACAGGGTTTAACACTGAAGCTTTCTTT. Full variable domain (rest looked up from reference TRBV5-5 and TRBJ1-1): DAGVTQSPTHLIKTRGQQVTLRCSPISGHKSVSWYQQVLGQGPQFIFQYYEKEERGRGNFPDRFSARQFPNYSSELNVNALLLGDSALYLCASSPTGFNTEAFFGQGTRLTVV.

At least ten counts were recorded for this clonotype. J is TRBJ1-1 and V is TRBV2; weak D call: TRBD1 (5 bases). This CDR3 has 15 amino acids. The V end was cut by 6 bases, the J end by 1 base, with 15 bases between. Germline lookup yields CDR1 SNHLY and CDR2 FYNNEI. The CDR3 coding sequence is TGTGCCAGCAGCCCTACGCCGACAGAGAACACTGAAGCTTTCTTT. It encodes CASSPTPTENTEAFF.

This clonotype was counted ten times or more. V and J are TRBV12-3 or TRBV12-4 and TRBJ2-7; possible D gene TRBD1, 6 bases. The CDR3 sequence is 13 residues long. The V gene lost 5 bases and the J gene lost 3 bases, with 11 bases spanning the gap. The CDR3 nucleotides read TGTGCCAGCAGTACCGGGGACATCTACGAGCAGTACTTC. Its protein is CASSTGDIYEQYF.

This clonotype was seen repeatedly, ten times or more. CDR3 DNA sequence: TGTGCCATCAGCGGACAGGGGACTAATGGCTACACCTTC. It yields the protein CAISGQGTNGYTF. The J gene is TRBJ1-2, the V gene TRBV10-3; 9 bases are shared with TRBD1. CDR1 is ENHRY and CDR2 is SYGVKD in the germline V gene. CDR3 length equals 13 residues. Trimming cost V 6 bases and J 6 bases; bases outside gene matches: 5.